This T cell receptor (beta chain) was retrieved from a study of CXCR3-negative and CXCR3-positive naive CD8 T cells. For the study at large: Cumulative TRB read yield was roughly 140 million, averaging about 1.5 +/- 0.3 million per library.

This CDR3 has 16 amino acids. In germline, CDR1 is LGHNA, CDR2 YSLEER. Comments on this clonotype: What it recognizes is unknown.

The libraries of TRB cDNA were constructed through 5' RACE using UMI labels. No DNA is given; TCRdb re-called the 5' RACE reads and lists each CDR3 protein once. With 150,000 or so distinct CDR3 sequences in the sample, the ten largest clones hold nearly 0.5%. Notes on the study in general: Researchers report that CXCR3-positive naive cells carry more hydrophobic TRB CDR3s than CXCR3-negative naive cells. Similar TRBV-TRBJ usage was seen in naive cells (both CXCR3-negative and CXCR3-positive), but memory cells differed.

The rearrangement joins TRBV4-3 to TRBJ1-6. The receptor's source is a human donor in good health. Some clones in this sample may be carry-over from other donors' samples. Sequencing used naive CXCR3+ CD8+ T cells from blood. Subset here: CD45RO-CCR7+CD27+CD95- naive CD8+ T cells expressing CXCR3 (TNR3+). Here the CDR3 reads CASSLLRGLNVSPLHF.